The 27 T cell receptor beta chains reported below all come from one sample, sequenced in a study of cytomegalovirus exposure and HLA in healthy donors. Repertoires were generated with immunoSEQ multiplex PCR, while TCRdb's copy carries only in-frame clones and drops some. Counted here are about 120,000 clones, 88% occurring once; the ten biggest clones make up about 6.9%. The sample consisted of PBMCs. All receptors come from a woman in her late teens or twenties in good health and CMV-seropositive.

The sample holds one count of this clone. This sequence joins TRBV19 and TRBJ2-7; 7 bases map to TRBD1. The CDR3 sequence is 14 residues long. The germline V gene encodes CDR1 LNHDA and CDR2 SQIVND (reference sequence). V lost 4 bases, J lost 2 bases, and 5 bases stayed unmatched. In DNA, the CDR3 is TGTGCCAGTAGTAAGGCAGGGGGACCCTACGAGCAGTACTTC. Translation: CASSKAGGPYEQYF.

The chain employs TRBV11-2 and TRBJ2-7, with 7 bases fitting TRBD2. Germline CDR1 SGHAT, CDR2 FQNNGV. J gave up 4 bases and V 2 bases, and 5 bases lay outside the gene matches. CDR3 length: 14 amino acids. The CDR3 region is CASSLSQGGYEQYF. In nucleotides, the CDR3 is TGTGCCAGCAGCTTAAGCCAGGGAGGGTACGAGCAGTACTTC.

V gene TRBV14 combines with J gene TRBJ2-2; possibly TRBD2 for D (6 bases). The CDR3 is 15 amino acids. Trimming cost V 4 bases and J 1 base, with 10 bases left between them. Germline-derived CDR1 and CDR2 are SGHDN and FVKESK. CDR3 protein: CASSRSRGNTGELFF. The CDR3 DNA reads as TGTGCCAGCAGCCGTTCGCGGGGGAACACCGGGGAGCTGTTTTTT.

The chain recombines TRBV30 with TRBJ1-1; TRBD1 might be the D (5 bases). Germline CDR1 reads GTSNPN; CDR2 reads SVGIG (reference sequence). CDR3 length equals 14 residues. V was pared by 4 bases and J by 2 bases, with 14 bases between. Here the CDR3 DNA reads TGTGCCTGGACCGACGGGGGACCTAACACTGAAGCTTTCTTT. Its translation: CAWTDGGPNTEAFF.

J is TRBJ2-7 and V is TRBV5-1, with D possibly TRBD2 on 6 matching bases. The CDR3 consists of 16 residues. V lost 4 bases to trimming and J lost 5 bases, with 22 bases between them. Germline V CDR1 and CDR2: SGHRS, YFSETQ. Written as DNA, the CDR3 is TGCGCCAGCAGCCCCGGGGGAGGTTCCGTGCTAAACGAGCAGTACTTC. Its protein product is CASSPGGGSVLNEQYF.

The chain combines TRBV6-5 with TRBJ1-2; 10 nucleotides agree with TRBD1. This CDR3 has 15 residues. Trimming cost V 7 bases and J 3 bases; bases outside gene matches: 8. From germline, CDR1 is MNHEY and CDR2 SVGAGI. CDR3: CASNPTGGVDYGYTF. The CDR3 DNA reads as TGTGCCAGCAACCCGACAGGGGGCGTTGACTATGGCTACACCTTC.

This chain links TRBV5-1 with TRBJ1-1; TRBD1 is a possible D gene (5 bases). The CDR3 extends over 13 amino acids. CDR1 is SGHRS, CDR2 YFSETQ, per germline. V was pared by 0 bases and J by 5 bases, with 8 bases between. CDR3: CASSLGGGTEAFF. CDR3 nucleotides: TGCGCCAGCAGCTTGGGGGGGGGTACTGAAGCTTTCTTT.

CDR3 sequence: CASSLGTGKQDTQYF. CDR3 sequence (DNA): TGTGCCAGCAGCTTGGGGACAGGGAAACAAGATACGCAGTATTTT. The V gene is TRBV5-6, the J gene TRBJ2-3, with 8 bases lining up with TRBD1. This CDR3 spans 15 amino acids. Trimming at V came to 0 bases and at J to 5 bases, leaving 5 bases not matched to a gene. The V gene's germline CDR1 is SGHDT and CDR2 YYEEEE.

The count of this clone is one. The V gene is TRBV11-2, the J gene TRBJ2-7, with 12 bases matching TRBD2. Germline-derived CDR1 and CDR2 are SGHAT and FQNNGV. V trimming: 5 bases; J trimming: 4 bases; junction bases outside the gene matches: 6. This CDR3 is built from 15 residues. This CDR3 is CASSARLAGAYEQYF. CDR3 nucleotides: TGTGCCAGCAGCGCAAGACTAGCGGGAGCTTACGAGCAGTACTTC.

This clone has just a few counts. This chain joins TRBV9 and TRBJ1-3; TRBD1 might be the D (5 bases). Per the germline V gene, CDR1 is SGDLS and CDR2 is YYNGEE. The V gene lost 3 bases and the J gene lost 1 base, with 17 bases spanning the gap. This CDR3 has 17 residues. The CDR3 sequence: CASSAPGGDMSGNTIYF. The CDR3 nucleotides read TGTGCCAGCAGCGCACCTGGGGGGGATATGTCTGGAAACACCATATATTTT.

This chain joins TRBV4-3 and TRBJ2-7, with 7 bases aligning to TRBD2. The CDR3 loop spans 12 amino acids. V shed 6 bases, J shed 5 bases, and the junction held 4 bases outside the gene matches. Looked up from germline, CDR1 is LGHNA and CDR2 is YSLEER. CDR3 sequence: CASSSGGDEQYF. Here the CDR3 DNA reads TGCGCCAGCAGTTCGGGGGGAGACGAGCAGTACTTC.

This clone was detected once. The J gene is TRBJ2-1, the V gene TRBV25-1; the match to TRBD1 covers 9 bases. The CDR3 is made up of 17 amino acids. V lost 3 bases and J lost 5; bases outside the gene matches: 11. CDR1 is MGHDK, CDR2 SYGVNS, per germline. The CDR3 loop reads CASSDPTRQGGHNEQFF. The DNA of the CDR3 is TGTGCCAGCAGTGATCCTACTCGACAGGGGGGTCACAATGAGCAGTTCTTC.

This sequence joins TRBV2 and TRBJ1-1; D may be TRBD1 (5 bases). Germline assignment: CDR1 SNHLY and CDR2 FYNNEI. Trimming cost V 7 bases and J 3 bases, with 15 bases left between them. The CDR3 spans 14 residues. CDR3 sequence: CASTRQSGDTEAFF. The DNA of the CDR3 is TGTGCCAGCACCCGACAGTCAGGCGACACTGAAGCTTTCTTT.

Written as DNA, the CDR3 is TGTGCCAGCAGCGCCAGGGTTCCAGATACGCAGTATTTT. Translated, it gives CASSARVPDTQYF. The chain employs TRBV9 and TRBJ2-3, with D possibly matching TRBD1 (5 bases). CDR1 is SGDLS, CDR2 YYNGEE, per germline. The CDR3 length is 13 residues. V lost 3 bases and J 4 bases, leaving 9 bases between the germline ends.

This clone was detected only once. The chain employs TRBV11-3 and TRBJ2-3, with 9 nucleotides matching TRBD2. V lost 5 bases to trimming and J lost 4 bases; unmatched junction nucleotides: 7. The CDR3 is 15 residues long. The germline V gene has CDR1 SGHNT and CDR2 YENEEA. The CDR3 loop is CASSPAGLASDTQYF. The CDR3 bases are TGTGCCAGCAGCCCAGCGGGACTAGCCTCAGATACGCAGTATTTT.

The J gene is TRBJ1-4, the V gene TRBV12-2; the table's D gene call, TRBD1, was not cross checked with the DNA. TRBV12-2 is a pseudogene locus. CDR3 length: 16 amino acids. The CDR3 DNA follows: TGTGCAAGTCGCTTTGAACCCGGGACAGCTATGAAAAAACTGTTTTTT. Protein product: CASRFEPGTAMKKLFF.

The rearrangement uses TRBV19 and TRBJ1-1; D not resolved. CDR3 length: 13 residues. Deletions cut 4 bases from V and 4 bases from J, with 10 bases between. Germline V CDR1 and CDR2: LNHDA, SQIVND (reference sequence). This chain's CDR3 is CASSTGGGTEAFF. Written as DNA, the CDR3 is TGTGCCAGTAGTACGGGAGGAGGCACTGAAGCTTTCTTT.

The chain employs TRBV19 and TRBJ2-7; TRBD2 matches 7 bases. V trimming: 5 bases; J trimming: 3 bases; junction bases outside the gene matches: 7. Germline V gene sequence: CDR1 LNHDA, CDR2 SQIVND (reference sequence). The CDR3 is 14 amino acids. CDR3 loop: CASSPGGKVYEQYF. CDR3 DNA sequence: TGTGCCAGTAGTCCGGGGGGAAAGGTCTACGAGCAGTACTTC.

This clone was detected only a few times. V and J are TRBV7-9 and TRBJ1-1; D ambiguous. Germline assignment: CDR1 SEHNR and CDR2 FQNEAQ (reference sequence). This CDR3 has 12 residues. Trimming removed 4 bases from V and 7 bases from J, with 10 bases in between. In nucleotides, the CDR3 is TGTGCCAGCAGCTCCCTCACGGGTGAAGCTTTCTTT. This encodes CASSSLTGEAFF.

This clone showed up just once. The CDR3 bases are TGTGCCAGCAGTCAGGGGGCACGCCGCAATCAGCCCCAGCATTTT. Encoded protein: CASSQGARRNQPQHF. V usage is TRBV27 and J usage is TRBJ1-5; TRBD1 aligns across 8 bases. Germline-derived CDR1 and CDR2 are MNHEY and SMNVEV (reference sequence). The CDR3 sequence is 15 residues long. J lost 2 bases, V lost 5 bases, and 5 bases had no gene match.

The V gene is TRBV27, the J gene TRBJ1-1; 11 nucleotides agree with TRBD1. CDR3 size: 18 residues. V trimming: 6 bases; J trimming: 0 bases; junction bases outside the gene matches: 12. CDR1 MNHEY and CDR2 SMNVEV come from the germline V gene (reference sequence). The CDR3 DNA follows: TGTGCCAGCAGCCCCCTGTGGACAGGGGGCATCATGAACACTGAAGCTTTCTTT. Protein: CASSPLWTGGIMNTEAFF.

This chain uses TRBV5-4 with TRBJ2-7, with TRBD1 identical over 8 bases. The CDR3 extends over 13 amino acids. In germline, CDR1 is SGHNT, CDR2 YYREEE (reference sequence). J gave up 6 bases and V 2 bases, and 4 bases lay outside the gene matches. CDR3 sequence: CASSFADRGEQYF. CDR3 DNA: TGTGCCAGCAGCTTCGCAGACAGGGGCGAGCAGTACTTC.

The J gene is TRBJ2-7, the V gene TRBV6-5; D uncertain. Germline CDR1 MNHEY, CDR2 SVGAGI. Trimming took 0 bases from V and 7 from J, leaving 4 bases between them. The CDR3 extends over 11 amino acids. The CDR3 DNA reads TGTGCCAGCAGTTACTCGCGGGAGCAGTACTTC. This sequence encodes CASSYSREQYF.

The genes are TRBV5-4 and TRBJ1-1; no definite D call. The CDR3 contains 14 residues. Germline V gene sequence: CDR1 SGHNT, CDR2 YYREEE (reference sequence). V lost 4 bases, J lost 3 bases, and 13 bases lay in between. The CDR3 protein is CASSELDYDTEAFF. Here the CDR3 DNA reads TGTGCCAGCAGCGAACTTGACTATGACACTGAAGCTTTCTTT.

The rearrangement joins TRBV27 to TRBJ1-4, with D tentatively TRBD1 (5 bases). This CDR3 comprises 15 residues. Trimming shortened V by 3 bases and J by 3 bases, and 11 bases separated the two germline ends. The germline CDR1 and CDR2 sequences are MNHEY and SMNVEV (reference sequence). CDR3 loop: CASSFQGTPNEKLFF. The CDR3 nucleotides read TGTGCCAGCAGTTTTCAGGGCACACCTAATGAAAAACTGTTTTTT.

V gene TRBV4-1 combines with J gene TRBJ1-3; 9 bases line up with TRBD1. The germline gives CDR1 MGHRA, CDR2 YSYEKL. After removal of 4 bases from V and 6 bases from J, the junction contained 4 bases not matched to a gene. The CDR3 contains 14 residues. The CDR3 loop reads CASSLRDRENTIYF. CDR3 nucleotides: TGCGCCAGCAGCCTTAGGGACAGGGAAAACACCATATATTTT.

The rearrangement uses TRBV2 and TRBJ1-2; perhaps TRBD1 as D (6 bases). Trimming pared 7 bases from V and 5 bases from J, leaving 11 bases between. The CDR3 extends over 12 amino acids. The germline gives CDR1 SNHLY, CDR2 FYNNEI. The CDR3 nucleotides are TGTGCCAGCACACAACAGGGTTATGGCTACACCTTC. It specifies CASTQQGYGYTF.